This passage covers 2 T cell receptor beta chains from one sample sequenced in a study of cytomegalovirus exposure and HLA in healthy donors. Both 60 Vbeta primers and 13 Jbeta primers went into the PCR. Sequencing used immunoSEQ multiplex PCR; TCRdb keeps in-frame clones, though not all of them. The sample consists of over 85,000 clones, around 82% of them appearing once. The sample taken for sequencing was PBMCs. The receptors derive from a man in his forties in good health and CMV-seronegative.

This clone is a singleton in its sample. The CDR3 nucleotides read TGTGCCAGCAGTGGACAGGGATTGGGGGAGACCCAGTACTTC. It is translated as CASSGQGLGETQYF. This chain links TRBV6-5 with TRBJ2-5; 8 positions agree with TRBD1. Germline V gene sequence: CDR1 MNHEY, CDR2 SVGAGI. The CDR3 consists of 14 residues. With V trimmed by 5 bases and J by 5 bases, 7 bases remained unmatched.

The J gene is TRBJ2-1, the V gene TRBV30, with 7 bases lining up with TRBD2. The length of the CDR3 is 14 residues. Trimming at V came to 1 base and at J to 3 bases, leaving 3 bases not matched to a gene. Germline V CDR1 and CDR2: GTSNPN, SVGIG (reference sequence). CDR3 sequence (DNA): TGTGCCTGGAGTGGGGGGACTAACTACAATGAGCAGTTCTTC. Translating gives CAWSGGTNYNEQFF.